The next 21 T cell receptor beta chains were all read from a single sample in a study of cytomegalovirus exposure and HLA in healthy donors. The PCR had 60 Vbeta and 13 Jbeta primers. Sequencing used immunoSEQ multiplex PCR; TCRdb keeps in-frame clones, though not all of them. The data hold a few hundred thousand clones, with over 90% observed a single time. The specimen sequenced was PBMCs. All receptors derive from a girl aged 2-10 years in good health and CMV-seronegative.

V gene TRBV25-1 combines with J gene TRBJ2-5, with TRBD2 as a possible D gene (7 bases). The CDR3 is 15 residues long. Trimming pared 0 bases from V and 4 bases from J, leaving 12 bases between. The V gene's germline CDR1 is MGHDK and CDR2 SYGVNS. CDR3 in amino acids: CASSEYQGRGETQYF. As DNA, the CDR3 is TGTGCCAGCAGTGAATATCAGGGGAGGGGAGAGACCCAGTACTTC.

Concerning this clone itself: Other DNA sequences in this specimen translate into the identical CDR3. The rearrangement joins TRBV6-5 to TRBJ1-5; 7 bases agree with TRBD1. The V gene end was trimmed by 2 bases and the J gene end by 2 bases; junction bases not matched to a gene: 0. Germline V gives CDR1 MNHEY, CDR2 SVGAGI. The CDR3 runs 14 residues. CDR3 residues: CASSYGQGNQPQHF. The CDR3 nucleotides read TGTGCCAGCAGTTACGGACAGGGCAATCAGCCCCAGCATTTT.

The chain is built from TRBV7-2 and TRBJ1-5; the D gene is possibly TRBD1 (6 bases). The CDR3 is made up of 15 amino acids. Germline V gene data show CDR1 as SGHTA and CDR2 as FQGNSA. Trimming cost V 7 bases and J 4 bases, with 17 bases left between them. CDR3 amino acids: CASTISQGTNQPQHF. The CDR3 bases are TGTGCCAGCACCATATCACAGGGTACAAATCAGCCCCAGCATTTT.

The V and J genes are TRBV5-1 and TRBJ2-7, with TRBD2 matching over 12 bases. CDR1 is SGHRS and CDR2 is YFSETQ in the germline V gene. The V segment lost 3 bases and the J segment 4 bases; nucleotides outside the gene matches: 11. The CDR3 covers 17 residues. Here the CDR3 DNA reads TGCGCCAGCAGCTCACGGTCCGGGACTAGCGGGTTGTACGAGCAGTACTTC. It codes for CASSSRSGTSGLYEQYF. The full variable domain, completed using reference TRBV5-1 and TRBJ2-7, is KAGVTQTPRYLIKTRGQQVTLSCSPISGHRSVSWYQQTPGQGLQFLFEYFSETQRNKGNFPGRFSGRQFSNSRSEMNVSTLELGDSALYLCASSSRSGTSGLYEQYFGPGTRLTVT.

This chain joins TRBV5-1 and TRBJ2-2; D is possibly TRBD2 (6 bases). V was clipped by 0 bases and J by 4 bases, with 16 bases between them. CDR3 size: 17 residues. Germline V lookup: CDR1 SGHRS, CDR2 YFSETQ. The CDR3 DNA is TGCGCCAGCAGCTTGGGTCCAACCGGGAGTAGCACCGGGGAGCTGTTTTTT. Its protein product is CASSLGPTGSSTGELFF.

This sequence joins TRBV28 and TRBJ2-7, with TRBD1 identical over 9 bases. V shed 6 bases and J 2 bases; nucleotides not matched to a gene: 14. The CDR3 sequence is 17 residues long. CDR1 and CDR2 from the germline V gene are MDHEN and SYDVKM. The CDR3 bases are TGTGCCAGCAGAGCGGGACAGGGATGGGAAACTACCTACGAGCAGTACTTC. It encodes CASRAGQGWETTYEQYF.

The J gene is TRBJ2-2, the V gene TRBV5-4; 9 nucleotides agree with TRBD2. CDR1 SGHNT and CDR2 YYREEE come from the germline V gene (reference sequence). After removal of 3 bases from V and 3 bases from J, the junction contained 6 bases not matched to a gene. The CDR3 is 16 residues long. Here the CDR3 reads CASSSIAGEYTGELFF. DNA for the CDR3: TGTGCCAGCAGCTCAATAGCGGGGGAATACACCGGGGAGCTGTTTTTT.

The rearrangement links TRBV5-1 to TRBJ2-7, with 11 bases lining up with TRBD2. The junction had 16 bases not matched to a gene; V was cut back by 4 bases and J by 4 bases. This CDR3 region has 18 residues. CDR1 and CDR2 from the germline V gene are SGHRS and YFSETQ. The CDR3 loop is CASSPSVAKTSGGYEQYF. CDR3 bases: TGCGCCAGCAGCCCTTCGGTGGCAAAAACTAGCGGGGGTTACGAGCAGTACTTC.

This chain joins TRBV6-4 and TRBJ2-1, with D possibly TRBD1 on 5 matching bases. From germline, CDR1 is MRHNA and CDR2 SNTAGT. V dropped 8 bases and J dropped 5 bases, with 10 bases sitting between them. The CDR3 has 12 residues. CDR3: CASGTGNNEQFF. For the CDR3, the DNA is TGTGCCAGCGGTACAGGTAACAATGAGCAGTTCTTC.

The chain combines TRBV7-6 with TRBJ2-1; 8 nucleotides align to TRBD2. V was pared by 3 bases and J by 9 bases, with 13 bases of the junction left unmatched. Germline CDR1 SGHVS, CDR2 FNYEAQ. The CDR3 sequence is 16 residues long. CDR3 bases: TGTGCCAGCAGCTTCCAGAACGGGAGGGCCCCCGGTGAGCAGTTCTTC. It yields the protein CASSFQNGRAPGEQFF.

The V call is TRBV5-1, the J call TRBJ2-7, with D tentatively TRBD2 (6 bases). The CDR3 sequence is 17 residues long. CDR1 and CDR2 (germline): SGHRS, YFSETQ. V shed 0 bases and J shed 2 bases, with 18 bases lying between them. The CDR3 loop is CASSLAYSGRRTYEQYF. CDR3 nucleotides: TGCGCCAGCAGCTTGGCATATTCAGGGAGGCGGACCTACGAGCAGTACTTC.

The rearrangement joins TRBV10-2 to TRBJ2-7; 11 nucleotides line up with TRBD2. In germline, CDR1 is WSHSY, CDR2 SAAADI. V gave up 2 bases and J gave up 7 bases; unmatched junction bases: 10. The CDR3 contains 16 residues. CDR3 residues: CASSEGLAGGLGEQYF. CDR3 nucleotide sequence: TGCGCCAGCAGTGAGGGACTAGCGGGTGGCTTGGGGGAGCAGTACTTC.

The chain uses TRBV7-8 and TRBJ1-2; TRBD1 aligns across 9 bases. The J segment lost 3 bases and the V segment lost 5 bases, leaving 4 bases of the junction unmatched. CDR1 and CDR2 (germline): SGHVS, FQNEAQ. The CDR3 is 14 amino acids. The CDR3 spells CASSVRDRDYGYTF. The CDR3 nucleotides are TGTGCCAGCAGCGTCCGGGACAGGGACTATGGCTACACCTTC.

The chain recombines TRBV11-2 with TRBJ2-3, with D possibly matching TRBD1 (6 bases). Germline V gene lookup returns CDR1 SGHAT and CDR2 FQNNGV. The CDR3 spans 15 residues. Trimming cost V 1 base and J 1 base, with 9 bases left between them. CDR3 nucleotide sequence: TGTGCCAGCAGCTTAGGTCAGGGGCGCACAGATACGCAGTATTTT. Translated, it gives CASSLGQGRTDTQYF. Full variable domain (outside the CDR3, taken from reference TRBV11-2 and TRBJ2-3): EAGVAQSPRYKIIEKRQSVAFWCNPISGHATLYWYQQILGQGPKLLIQFQNNGVVDDSQLPKDRFSAERLKGVDSTLKIQPAKLEDSAVYLCASSLGQGRTDTQYFGPGTRLTVL.

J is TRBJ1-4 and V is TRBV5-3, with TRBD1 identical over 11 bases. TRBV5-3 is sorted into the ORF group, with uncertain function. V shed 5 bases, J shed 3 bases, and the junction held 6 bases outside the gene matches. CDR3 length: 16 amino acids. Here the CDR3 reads CARSFGTGGPNEKLFF. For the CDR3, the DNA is TGTGCCAGAAGTTTCGGGACAGGGGGTCCTAATGAAAAACTGTTTTTT.

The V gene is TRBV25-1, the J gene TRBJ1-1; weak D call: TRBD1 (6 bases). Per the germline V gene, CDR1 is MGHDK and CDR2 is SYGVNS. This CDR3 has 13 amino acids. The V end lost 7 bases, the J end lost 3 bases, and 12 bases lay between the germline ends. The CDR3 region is CASTGDTYTEAFF. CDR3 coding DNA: TGTGCCAGCACTGGGGACACTTACACTGAAGCTTTCTTT.

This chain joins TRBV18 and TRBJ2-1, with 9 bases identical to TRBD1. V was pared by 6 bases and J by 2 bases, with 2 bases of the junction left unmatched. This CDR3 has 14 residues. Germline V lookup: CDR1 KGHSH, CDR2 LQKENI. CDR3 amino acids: CASSGDRAYNEQFF. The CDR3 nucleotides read TGTGCCAGCTCGGGGGACAGGGCCTACAATGAGCAGTTCTTC.

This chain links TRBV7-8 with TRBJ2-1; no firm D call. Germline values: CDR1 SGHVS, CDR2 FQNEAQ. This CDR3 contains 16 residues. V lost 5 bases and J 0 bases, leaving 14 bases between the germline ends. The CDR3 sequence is CASSVRFSSSYNEQFF. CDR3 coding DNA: TGTGCCAGCAGCGTGAGGTTCTCGAGCTCCTACAATGAGCAGTTCTTC.

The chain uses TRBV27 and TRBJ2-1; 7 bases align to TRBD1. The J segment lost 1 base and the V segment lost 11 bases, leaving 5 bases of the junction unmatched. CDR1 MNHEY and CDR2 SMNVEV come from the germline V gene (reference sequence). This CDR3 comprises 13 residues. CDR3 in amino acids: CAVGTVSYNEQFF. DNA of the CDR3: TGTGCCGTTGGGACAGTTTCCTACAATGAGCAGTTCTTC.

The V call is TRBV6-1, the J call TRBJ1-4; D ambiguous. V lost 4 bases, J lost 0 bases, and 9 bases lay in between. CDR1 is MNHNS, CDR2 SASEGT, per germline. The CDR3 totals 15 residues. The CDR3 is CASSGQRATNEKLFF. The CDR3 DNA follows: TGTGCCAGCAGTGGTCAGCGTGCAACTAATGAAAAACTGTTTTTT.

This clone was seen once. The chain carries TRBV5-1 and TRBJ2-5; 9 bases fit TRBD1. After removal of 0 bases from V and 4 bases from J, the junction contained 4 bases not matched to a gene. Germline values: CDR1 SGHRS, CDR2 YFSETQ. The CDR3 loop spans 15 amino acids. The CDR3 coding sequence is TGCGCCAGCAGCTTGGACAGGGGGCTGATAGAGACCCAGTACTTC. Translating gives CASSLDRGLIETQYF.